What follows are 10 T cell receptor beta chains derived from one specimen sequenced in a study of blood T cell repertoires in COVID-19. The method was immunoSEQ multiplex PCR; TCRdb's version includes in-frame clones alone and lacks a portion of them. Here the sample spans about 260,000 clones, more than 80% being singletons. Sequencing was carried out using peripheral blood. All receptors derive from a woman aged 40 to 50 with acute or convalescent COVID-19.

The genes are TRBV11-2 and TRBJ1-4; D is perhaps TRBD1 (5 bases). The CDR3 is made up of 15 amino acids. V lost 2 bases and J lost 6, with 13 bases in between. Looked up from germline, CDR1 is SGHAT and CDR2 is FQNNGV. DNA of the CDR3: TGTGCCAGCAGCTTATCGGGCAGGGCGGATGAAAAACTGTTTTTT. Translating it yields CASSLSGRADEKLFF.

V and J are TRBV28 and TRBJ1-4, with 8 bases matching TRBD1. V shed 5 bases, J shed 7 bases, and the junction held 9 bases outside the gene matches. Germline-derived CDR1 and CDR2 are MDHEN and SYDVKM. This CDR3 is 15 amino acids long. Here the CDR3 DNA reads TGTGCCAGCAGTCCCCGACAGGGGTCGGGTGAAAAACTGTTTTTT. Residues: CASSPRQGSGEKLFF.

This clone has a handful of counts. The chain combines TRBV7-8 with TRBJ1-2, with D tentatively TRBD1 (6 bases). This CDR3 is built from 14 residues. Trimming cost V 4 bases and J 5 bases, with 14 bases left between them. Germline CDR1 SGHVS, CDR2 FQNEAQ. The CDR3 loop reads CASSSAGARYGYTF. In nucleotides, the CDR3 is TGTGCCAGCAGCTCCGCAGGGGCGCGGTATGGCTACACCTTC.

This chain uses TRBV11-2 with TRBJ2-1; 8 nucleotides agree with TRBD2. CDR1 is SGHAT and CDR2 is FQNNGV in the germline V gene. The CDR3 is made up of 14 amino acids. The trim removed 11 bases at V and 6 bases at J, leaving 12 bases unmatched. Here the CDR3 DNA reads TGTGCCTGTGCGGGGGGCAGGCGGGTCAATGAGCAGTTCTTC. Translating gives CACAGGRRVNEQFF.

The rearrangement joins TRBV3-1 (or the pseudogene TRBV3-2) to TRBJ1-2; 7 bases are a match to TRBD1. Germline assignment: CDR1 LGHDT and CDR2 YNNKEL (reference sequence). With 3 bases clipped from V and 7 bases from J, the junction kept 14 bases outside the gene matches. This CDR3 region has 16 residues. Written as DNA, the CDR3 is TGTGCCAGCAGCCAGCGTGGACAGGAAGTTTATGGTGGCTACACCTTC. Translation gives CASSQRGQEVYGGYTF.

The chain is built from TRBV24-1 and TRBJ2-1; D not resolved. V dropped 5 bases and J dropped 6 bases, with 10 bases sitting between them. In germline, CDR1 is KGHDR, CDR2 SFDVKD. The CDR3 totals 13 residues. The CDR3 DNA reads as TGTGCCACCAGTGGGCCCTCTCTCAATGAGCAGTTCTTC. The encoded protein is CATSGPSLNEQFF.

The CDR3 loop reads CASSHTIQGYNSPLHF. The CDR3 DNA is TGTGCCAGCAGCCATACTATACAGGGATATAATTCACCCCTCCACTTT. V usage is TRBV3-1 (or the pseudogene TRBV3-2) and J usage is TRBJ1-6; perhaps TRBD1 as D (6 bases). Germline-derived CDR1 and CDR2 are LGHDT and YNNKEL (reference sequence). Deletions cut 3 bases from V and 4 bases from J, with 13 bases between. The CDR3 is made up of 16 amino acids.

The DNA for the CDR3 is TGCGCCAGCAGCCAAGGTCACAGGTGGACTGAAGCTTTCTTT. This gives the protein CASSQGHRWTEAFF. This chain joins TRBV4-1 and TRBJ1-1, with TRBD1 as a possible D gene (5 bases). Deletions cut 1 base from V and 5 bases from J, with 11 bases between. The germline CDR1 and CDR2 sequences are MGHRA and YSYEKL. The length of the CDR3 is 14 residues.

This chain uses TRBV11-2 with TRBJ2-2, with a weak D call TRBD1 (6 bases). V lost 5 bases to trimming and J lost 6 bases, with 22 bases between them. Germline CDR1 SGHAT, CDR2 FQNNGV. There are 17 residues in the CDR3. CDR3 residues: CASSLTLGQTWAGELFF. The DNA for the CDR3 is TGTGCCAGCAGCCTCACCCTAGGACAGACCTGGGCCGGGGAGCTGTTTTTT.

The chain links TRBV5-1 to TRBJ1-5; a weak D match, TRBD1 (5 bases). Per germline, CDR1 SGHRS and CDR2 YFSETQ. The CDR3 has 15 residues. Trimming cost V 0 bases and J 0 bases, with 7 bases left between them. CDR3 DNA sequence: TGCGCCAGCAGCTTGGGACAGAATAGCAATCAGCCCCAGCATTTT. Translating it yields CASSLGQNSNQPQHF.